Following are 19 T cell receptor beta chains from one sample sequenced in a study of preoperative IRX-2 immunotherapy in early breast cancer. Sample treatment: preoperative locoregional IRX-2 cytokine immunotherapy. The repertoire was sequenced with immunoSEQ multiplex PCR; TCRdb's copy has only in-frame clones and lacks some. Among about 23,000 clones, about 95% were seen once, and the ten largest hold about 17%. The sample consisted of tumor tissue, taken after IRX-2 immunotherapy. These receptors came from a human donor with breast cancer.

The gene calls are TRBV6-1 and TRBJ1-2; TRBD1 might be the D (6 bases). The V gene's germline CDR1 is MNHNS and CDR2 SASEGT. The CDR3 runs 16 residues. Trimming cost V 1 base and J 5 bases, with 17 bases left between them. CDR3 protein: CASSEGRGARGYGYTF. The CDR3 DNA follows: TGTGCCAGCAGTGAAGGTCGGGGGGCGCGGGGGTATGGCTACACCTTC.

J is TRBJ1-6 and V is TRBV6-5, with TRBD1 as a possible D gene (6 bases). Trimming pared 7 bases from V and 3 bases from J, leaving 13 bases between. This CDR3 is 15 amino acids long. Germline V CDR1 and CDR2: MNHEY, SVGAGI. The CDR3 coding sequence is TGTGCCAGCAAGCCGACAGGCGACTATAATTCACCCCTCCACTTT. Residues: CASKPTGDYNSPLHF.

The chain couples TRBV4-2 to TRBJ1-2; perhaps TRBD1 as D (6 bases). V lost 3 bases and J 2 bases, leaving 13 bases between the germline ends. The CDR3 consists of 15 residues. Germline lookup yields CDR1 LGHNA and CDR2 YNFKEQ. The CDR3 sequence is CASSQPGGRNYGYTF. CDR3 bases: TGTGCCAGCAGCCAGCCCGGGGGCCGGAACTATGGCTACACCTTC.

The genes are TRBV2 and TRBJ1-1; D gene ambiguous. The CDR3 has 11 amino acids. Germline lookup yields CDR1 SNHLY and CDR2 FYNNEI. V dropped 11 bases and J dropped 1 base, with 8 bases sitting between them. The CDR3: CADKRNTEAFF. In DNA, the CDR3 is TGTGCCGACAAAAGGAACACTGAAGCTTTCTTT.

The chain joins TRBV5-1 to TRBJ2-1, with 12 bases that match TRBD2. The CDR3 runs 16 residues. V lost 0 bases to trimming and J lost 5 bases; unmatched junction nucleotides: 3. CDR1 is SGHRS, CDR2 YFSETQ, per germline. In DNA, the CDR3 is TGCGCCAGCAGCTTGGTACTAGCGGGGGGAAACAATGAGCAGTTCTTC. Protein sequence: CASSLVLAGGNNEQFF.

The chain joins TRBV5-4 to TRBJ2-5; the D gene could be TRBD1 or TRBD2 (5 bases each). Germline V lookup: CDR1 SGHNT, CDR2 YYREEE (reference sequence). V was pared by 9 bases and J by 3 bases, with 15 bases between. CDR3 length: 13 amino acids. The chain's CDR3 is CAITFGGEETQYF. The CDR3 nucleotides are TGTGCCATCACCTTTGGGGGAGAAGAGACCCAGTACTTC.

The chain is built from TRBV9 and TRBJ1-2; no firm D call. V dropped 0 bases and J dropped 8 bases, with 20 bases sitting between them. This CDR3 has 16 residues. Looked up from germline, CDR1 is SGDLS and CDR2 is YYNGEE. The CDR3 DNA follows: TGTGCCAGCAGCGTAGGGAAAGGGAATTTTTGGGAAGGCTACACCTTC. Translated, it gives CASSVGKGNFWEGYTF. The whole variable domain, filled in from reference TRBV9 and TRBJ1-2, reads DSGVTQTPKHLITATGQRVTLRCSPRSGDLSVYWYQQSLDQGLQFLIQYYNGEERAKGNILERFSAQQFPDLHSELNLSSLELGDSALYFCASSVGKGNFWEGYTFGSGTRLTVV.

V is TRBV27 and J is TRBJ2-5, with 9 bases that match TRBD1. Germline-derived CDR1 and CDR2 are MNHEY and SMNVEV (reference sequence). V gave up 5 bases and J gave up 7 bases; unmatched junction bases: 8. The CDR3 covers 14 residues. The CDR3: CASSTPGQGGTQYF. CDR3 DNA sequence: TGTGCCAGCAGTACACCGGGACAGGGTGGGACCCAGTACTTC.

This clone appeared once. The V and J genes are TRBV5-1 and TRBJ2-3; 7 bases align to TRBD2. The length of the CDR3 is 18 residues. Losses at the gene ends were 3 bases for V and 2 bases for J; bases not matched to a gene: 15. The V gene's germline CDR1 is SGHRS and CDR2 YFSETQ. The CDR3 region is CASSSYPTSVDFTDTQYF. Here the CDR3 DNA reads TGCGCCAGCAGCTCTTACCCTACTAGCGTTGACTTCACAGATACGCAGTATTTT.

The chain combines TRBV27 with TRBJ2-1, with TRBD2 as a possible D gene (6 bases). The CDR3 length is 16 residues. Germline lookup yields CDR1 MNHEY and CDR2 SMNVEV (reference sequence). Trimming took off 3 bases at V and 1 base at J, with 13 bases between the two ends. The CDR3 DNA follows: TGTGCCAGCAGTTTGCCCGGGAGTAGATCCTACAATGAGCAGTTCTTC. Its protein is CASSLPGSRSYNEQFF.

The rearrangement joins TRBV7-8 to TRBJ2-7; no reliable D call. The CDR3 contains 13 residues. CDR1 is SGHVS, CDR2 FQNEAQ, per germline. V was cut by 5 bases and J by 3 bases, with 11 bases left in between. CDR3 nucleotide sequence: TGTGCCAGCAGCCACCGGATCCTCTACGAGCAGTACTTC. This sequence encodes CASSHRILYEQYF.

The chain couples TRBV19 to TRBJ2-7; no firm D call. Germline assignment: CDR1 LNHDA and CDR2 SQIVND (reference sequence). V dropped 5 bases and J dropped 2 bases, with 10 bases sitting between them. This CDR3 has 13 residues. CDR3 region: CASSARAPYEQYF. The CDR3 bases are TGTGCCAGTAGTGCAAGGGCGCCCTACGAGCAGTACTTC.

As regards this clone: The sample has other DNA sequences that encode this CDR3 too. The CDR3 loop reads CASSPTGPTDTQYF. CDR3 DNA sequence: TGCGCCAGCAGCCCGACAGGGCCCACAGATACGCAGTATTTT. This sequence joins TRBV4-3 and TRBJ2-3, with 7 nucleotides matching TRBD1. The CDR3 has 14 amino acids. The J segment lost 2 bases and the V segment lost 4 bases, leaving 3 bases of the junction unmatched. Per the germline V gene, CDR1 is LGHNA and CDR2 is YSLEER.

The rearrangement joins TRBV18 to TRBJ2-3; 8 nucleotides match TRBD2. This CDR3 spans 14 amino acids. J gave up 4 bases and V 8 bases, and 8 bases lay outside the gene matches. Germline V lookup: CDR1 KGHSH, CDR2 LQKENI. CDR3 residues: CASLIAGSADTQYF. The DNA for the CDR3 is TGTGCCAGCCTCATAGCGGGGTCGGCAGATACGCAGTATTTT.

The CDR3: CASSQAWQGVYEQYF. CDR3 sequence (DNA): TGTGCCAGCAGCCAAGCCTGGCAGGGGGTGTACGAGCAGTACTTC. The chain couples TRBV14 to TRBJ2-7, with 7 bases fitting TRBD1. Germline loops: CDR1 SGHDN, CDR2 FVKESK. With V trimmed by 1 base and J by 4 bases, 7 bases remained unmatched. This CDR3 is built from 15 residues.

The CDR3 spells CASRQGEVYEQYF. The CDR3 DNA reads TGTGCCAGCAGACAGGGGGAAGTCTACGAGCAGTACTTC. V is TRBV6-1 and J is TRBJ2-7; 8 positions agree with TRBD1. The V gene's germline CDR1 is MNHNS and CDR2 SASEGT. V was pared by 6 bases and J by 3 bases, with 4 bases of the junction left unmatched. This CDR3 spans 13 amino acids.

The gene calls are TRBV2 and TRBJ2-7; D is ambiguous. Trimming cost V 4 bases and J 7 bases, with 14 bases left between them. CDR1 and CDR2 (germline): SNHLY, FYNNEI. The length of the CDR3 is 13 residues. The CDR3 here is CASSGGRAIEQYF. CDR3 DNA: TGTGCCAGCAGTGGAGGACGGGCAATAGAGCAGTACTTC.

The chain combines TRBV2 with TRBJ1-1; weak D call: TRBD1 (6 bases). The CDR3 sequence is 13 residues long. In germline, CDR1 is SNHLY, CDR2 FYNNEI. Trimming shortened V by 6 bases and J by 1 base, and 9 bases separated the two germline ends. The CDR3: CASSRQENTEAFF. The CDR3 bases are TGTGCCAGCAGCCGACAGGAGAACACTGAAGCTTTCTTT.

The V and J genes are TRBV10-3 and TRBJ2-5, with a possible D match to TRBD2 (6 bases). Trimming took 0 bases from V and 4 from J, leaving 9 bases between them. The CDR3 is 14 residues long. CDR1 and CDR2 (germline): ENHRY, SYGVKD. CDR3 amino acids: CAISESGSGETQYF. The DNA for the CDR3 is TGTGCCATCAGTGAGTCGGGTAGCGGAGAGACCCAGTACTTC.